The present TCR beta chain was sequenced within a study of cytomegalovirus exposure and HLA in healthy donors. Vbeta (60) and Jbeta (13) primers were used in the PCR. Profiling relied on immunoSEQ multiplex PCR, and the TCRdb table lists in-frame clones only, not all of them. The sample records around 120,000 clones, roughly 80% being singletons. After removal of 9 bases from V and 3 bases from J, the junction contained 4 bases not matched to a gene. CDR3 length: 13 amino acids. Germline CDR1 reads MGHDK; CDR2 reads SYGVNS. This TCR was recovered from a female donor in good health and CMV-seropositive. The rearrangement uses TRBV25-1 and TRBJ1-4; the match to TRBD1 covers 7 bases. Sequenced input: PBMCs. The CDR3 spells CASRQGANEKLFF. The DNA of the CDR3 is TGTGCCAGTCGACAGGGTGCTAATGAAAAACTGTTTTTT.